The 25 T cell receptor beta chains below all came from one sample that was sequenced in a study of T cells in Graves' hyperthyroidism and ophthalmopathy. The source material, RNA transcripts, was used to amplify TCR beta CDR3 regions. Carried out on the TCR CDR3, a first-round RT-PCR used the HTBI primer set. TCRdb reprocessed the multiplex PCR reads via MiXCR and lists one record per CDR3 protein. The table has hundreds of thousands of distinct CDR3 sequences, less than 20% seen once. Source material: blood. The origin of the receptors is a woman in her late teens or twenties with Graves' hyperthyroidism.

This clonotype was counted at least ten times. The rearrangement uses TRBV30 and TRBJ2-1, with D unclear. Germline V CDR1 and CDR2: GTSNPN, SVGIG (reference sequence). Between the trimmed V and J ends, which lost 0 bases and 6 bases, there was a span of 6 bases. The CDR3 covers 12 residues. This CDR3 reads CAWSVSLNEQFF. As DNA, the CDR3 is TGTGCCTGGAGTGTTTCCCTCAATGAGCAGTTCTTC.

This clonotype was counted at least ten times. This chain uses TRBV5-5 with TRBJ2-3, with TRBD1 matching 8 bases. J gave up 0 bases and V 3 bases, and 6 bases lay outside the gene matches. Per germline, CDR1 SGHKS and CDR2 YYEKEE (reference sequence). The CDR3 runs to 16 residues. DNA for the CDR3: TGTGCCAGCAGCTCGTTCGGGACAGGCAGCACAGATACGCAGTATTTT. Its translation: CASSSFGTGSTDTQYF.

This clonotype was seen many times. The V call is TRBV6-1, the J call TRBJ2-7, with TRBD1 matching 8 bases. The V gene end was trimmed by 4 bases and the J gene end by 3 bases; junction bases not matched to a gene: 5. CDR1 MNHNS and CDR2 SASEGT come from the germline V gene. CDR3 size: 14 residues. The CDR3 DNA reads TGTGCCAGCAGTGGGGGACAGGAGTTCTACGAGCAGTACTTC. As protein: CASSGGQEFYEQYF.

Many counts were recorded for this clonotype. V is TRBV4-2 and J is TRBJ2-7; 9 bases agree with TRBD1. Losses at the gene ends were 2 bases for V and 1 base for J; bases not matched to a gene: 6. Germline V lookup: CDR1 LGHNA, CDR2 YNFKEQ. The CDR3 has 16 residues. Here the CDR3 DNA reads TGTGCCAGCAGCCAACTCGACAGGGGGGGTTCCTACGAGCAGTACTTC. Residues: CASSQLDRGGSYEQYF.

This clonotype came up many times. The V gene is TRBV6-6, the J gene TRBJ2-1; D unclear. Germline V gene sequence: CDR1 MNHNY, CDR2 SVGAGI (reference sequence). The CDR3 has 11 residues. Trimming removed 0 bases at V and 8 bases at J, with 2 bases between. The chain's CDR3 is CASSYSHEQFF. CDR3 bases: TGTGCCAGCAGTTACTCCCATGAGCAGTTCTTC.

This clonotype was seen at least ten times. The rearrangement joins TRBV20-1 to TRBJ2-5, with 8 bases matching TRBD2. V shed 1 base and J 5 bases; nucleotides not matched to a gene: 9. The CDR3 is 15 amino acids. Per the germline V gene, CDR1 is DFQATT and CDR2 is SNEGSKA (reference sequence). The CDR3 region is CSARATSVNWETQYF. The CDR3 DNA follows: TGCAGTGCTAGAGCGACTAGCGTTAATTGGGAGACCCAGTACTTC.

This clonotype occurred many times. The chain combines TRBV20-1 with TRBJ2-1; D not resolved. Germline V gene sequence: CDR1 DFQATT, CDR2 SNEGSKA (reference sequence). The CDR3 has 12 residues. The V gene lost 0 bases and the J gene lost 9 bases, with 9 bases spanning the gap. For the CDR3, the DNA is TGCAGTGCTAGAGATGATCGGCCTGAGCAGTTCTTC. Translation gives CSARDDRPEQFF.

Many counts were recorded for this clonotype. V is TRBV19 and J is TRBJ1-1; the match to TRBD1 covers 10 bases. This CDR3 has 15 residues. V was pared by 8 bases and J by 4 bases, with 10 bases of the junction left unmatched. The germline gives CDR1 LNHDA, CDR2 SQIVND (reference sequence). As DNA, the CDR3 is TGTGCCAGTGGAGCGGACAGGGGGACGGTCACTGAAGCTTTCTTT. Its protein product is CASGADRGTVTEAFF.

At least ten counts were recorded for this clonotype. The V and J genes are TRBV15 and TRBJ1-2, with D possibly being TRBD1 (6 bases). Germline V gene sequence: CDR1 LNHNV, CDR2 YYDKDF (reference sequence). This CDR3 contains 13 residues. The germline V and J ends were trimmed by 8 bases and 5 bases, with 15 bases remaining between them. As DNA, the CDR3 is TGTGCCACCGATTTAGACAGGAGATATGGCTACACCTTC. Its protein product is CATDLDRRYGYTF.

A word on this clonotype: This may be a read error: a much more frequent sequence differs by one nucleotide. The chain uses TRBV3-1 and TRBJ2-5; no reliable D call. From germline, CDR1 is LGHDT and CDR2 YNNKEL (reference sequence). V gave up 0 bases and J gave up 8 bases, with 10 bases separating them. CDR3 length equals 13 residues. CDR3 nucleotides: TGTGCCAGCAGCCAAGATGGGTCCCCAACCCAGTACTTC. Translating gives CASSQDGSPTQYF.

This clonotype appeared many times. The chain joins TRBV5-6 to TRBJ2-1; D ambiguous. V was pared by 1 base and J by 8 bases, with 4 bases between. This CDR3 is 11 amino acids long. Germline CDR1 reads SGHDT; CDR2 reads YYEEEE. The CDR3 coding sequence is TGTGCCAGCAGCTTGATCGATGAGCAGTTCTTC. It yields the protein CASSLIDEQFF.

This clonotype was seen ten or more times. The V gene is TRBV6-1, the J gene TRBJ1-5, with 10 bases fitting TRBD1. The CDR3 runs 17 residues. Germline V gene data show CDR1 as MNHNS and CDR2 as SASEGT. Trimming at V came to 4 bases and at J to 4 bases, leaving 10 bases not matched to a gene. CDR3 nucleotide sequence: TGTGCCAGCAGTGGGACCGACAGGGGGCTGGTTAATCAGCCCCAGCATTTT. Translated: CASSGTDRGLVNQPQHF.

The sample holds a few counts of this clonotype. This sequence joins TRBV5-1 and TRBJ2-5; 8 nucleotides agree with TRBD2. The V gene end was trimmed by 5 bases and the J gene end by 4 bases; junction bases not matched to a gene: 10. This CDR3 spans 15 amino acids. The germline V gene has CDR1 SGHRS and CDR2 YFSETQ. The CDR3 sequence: CASSPGGAGRETQYF. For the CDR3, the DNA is TGCGCCAGCAGTCCCGGGGGGGCCGGCCGAGAGACCCAGTACTTC.

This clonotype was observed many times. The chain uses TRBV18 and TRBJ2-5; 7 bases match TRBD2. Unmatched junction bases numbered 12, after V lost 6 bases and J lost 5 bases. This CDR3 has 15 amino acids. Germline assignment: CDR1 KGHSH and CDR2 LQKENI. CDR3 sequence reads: CASSPRELTGETQYF. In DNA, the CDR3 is TGTGCCAGCTCGCCGCGGGAGCTCACGGGGGAGACCCAGTACTTC.

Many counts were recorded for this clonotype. The CDR3 bases are TGCAGTGCTAGAGACCGGGCTGCGAGAAGAGATACGCAGTATTTT. Translation: CSARDRAARRDTQYF. The genes are TRBV20-1 and TRBJ2-3, with unresolved D. The germline V gene encodes CDR1 DFQATT and CDR2 SNEGSKA (reference sequence). The CDR3 runs 15 residues. With 0 bases removed from V and 5 bases from J, the gap between germline ends came to 15 bases.

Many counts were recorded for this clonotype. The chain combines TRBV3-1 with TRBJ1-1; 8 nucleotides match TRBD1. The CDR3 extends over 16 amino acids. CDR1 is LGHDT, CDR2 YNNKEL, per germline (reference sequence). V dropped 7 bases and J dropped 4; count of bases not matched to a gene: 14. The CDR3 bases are TGTGCCAGCACCCCCCGGGGGGCAGGGGGCACCACTGAAGCTTTCTTT. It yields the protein CASTPRGAGGTTEAFF.

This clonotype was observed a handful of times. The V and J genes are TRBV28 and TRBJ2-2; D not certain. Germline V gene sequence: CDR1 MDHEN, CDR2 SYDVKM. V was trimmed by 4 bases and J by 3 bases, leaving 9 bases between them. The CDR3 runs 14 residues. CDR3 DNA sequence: TGTGCCAGCAGTTCCCCGAGCTACACCGGGGAGCTGTTTTTT. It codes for CASSSPSYTGELFF.

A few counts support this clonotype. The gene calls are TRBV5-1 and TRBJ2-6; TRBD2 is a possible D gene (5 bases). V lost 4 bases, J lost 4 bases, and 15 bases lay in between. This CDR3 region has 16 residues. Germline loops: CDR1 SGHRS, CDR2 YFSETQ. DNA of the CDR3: TGCGCCAGCAGCCTCCCAGCGGCCGCCGGGGCCAACGTCCTGACTTTC. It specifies CASSLPAAAGANVLTF.

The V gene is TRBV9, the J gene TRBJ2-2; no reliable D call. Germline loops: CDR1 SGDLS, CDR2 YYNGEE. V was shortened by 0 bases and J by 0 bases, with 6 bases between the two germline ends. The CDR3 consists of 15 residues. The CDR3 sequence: CASSVGPANTGELFF. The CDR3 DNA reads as TGTGCCAGCAGCGTAGGGCCGGCGAACACCGGGGAGCTGTTTTTT.

The CDR3 region is CASSLVAGAGEKLFF. Here the CDR3 DNA reads TGTGCCAGCAGCTTGGTAGCGGGGGCAGGGGAAAAACTGTTTTTT. The V and J genes are TRBV5-6 and TRBJ1-4, with D possibly being TRBD1 (6 bases). This CDR3 region has 15 residues. V lost 0 bases to trimming and J lost 8 bases, with 14 bases between them. Germline CDR1 is SGHDT and CDR2 is YYEEEE.

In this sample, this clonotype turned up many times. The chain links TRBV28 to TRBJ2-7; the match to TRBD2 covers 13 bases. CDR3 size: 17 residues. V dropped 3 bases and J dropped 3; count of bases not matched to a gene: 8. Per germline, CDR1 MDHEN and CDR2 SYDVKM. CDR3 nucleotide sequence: TGTGCCAGCAGTTTCGGACTAGCGGGAGTTCTCCGCTACGAGCAGTACTTC. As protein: CASSFGLAGVLRYEQYF.

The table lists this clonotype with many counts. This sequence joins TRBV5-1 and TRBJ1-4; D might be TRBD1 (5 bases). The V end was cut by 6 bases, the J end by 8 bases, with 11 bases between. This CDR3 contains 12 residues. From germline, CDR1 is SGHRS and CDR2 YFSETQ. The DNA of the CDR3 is TGCGCCAGCACCAGGGCAGGCGAAAAACTGTTTTTT. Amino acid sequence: CASTRAGEKLFF.

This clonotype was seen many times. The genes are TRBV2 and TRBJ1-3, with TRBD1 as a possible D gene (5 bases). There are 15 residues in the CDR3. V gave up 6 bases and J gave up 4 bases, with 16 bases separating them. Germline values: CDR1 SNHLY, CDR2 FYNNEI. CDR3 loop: CASRSRGAFGNTIYF. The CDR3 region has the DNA TGTGCCAGCAGATCCAGAGGGGCTTTCGGAAACACCATATATTTT.

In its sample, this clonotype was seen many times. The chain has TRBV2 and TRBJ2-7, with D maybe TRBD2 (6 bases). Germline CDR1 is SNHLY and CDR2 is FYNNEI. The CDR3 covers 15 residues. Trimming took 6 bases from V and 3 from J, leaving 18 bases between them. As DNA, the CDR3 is TGTGCCAGCAGCCCCTCGGGACTGAATTTCTACGAGCAGTACTTC. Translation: CASSPSGLNFYEQYF.

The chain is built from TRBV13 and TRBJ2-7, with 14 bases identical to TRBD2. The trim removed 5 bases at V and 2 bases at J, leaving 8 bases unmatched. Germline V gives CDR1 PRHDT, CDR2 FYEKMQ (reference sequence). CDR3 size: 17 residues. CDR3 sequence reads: CASSPGLAGGKPYEQYF. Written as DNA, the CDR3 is TGTGCCAGCAGCCCCGGACTAGCGGGAGGCAAGCCCTACGAGCAGTACTTC.